The 10 T cell receptor beta chains in this list originate from one sample, sequenced in a study of T-cell reconstitution after alpha-beta-depleted transplantation in children. Construction of the TCRbeta library involved unique molecular identifiers. TCRdb redid the calling of the PCR reads with MiXCR, one entry per CDR3 protein. The table lists roughly 240,000 distinct CDR3 sequences, just under 8.5% of them singletons, with about 6.4% in the top ten. The sample in question was PBMCs, mostly from graft donor cells, obtained 180 days after TCRalphabeta/CD19-depleted stem cell transplant. The receptors originated from a male patient younger than 18 who had a stem cell transplant for acute lymphoblastic leukemia, so the T cells may come from the graft donor.

This clonotype has a handful of counts. The chain carries TRBV7-6 and TRBJ2-7; D gene uncertain. The CDR3 contains 15 residues. Germline V lookup: CDR1 SGHVS, CDR2 FNYEAQ. Trimming stripped 3 bases from V and 3 bases from J, with 15 bases between. CDR3 residues: CASSFNTGPNYEQYF. The CDR3 region has the DNA TGTGCCAGCAGCTTCAATACCGGGCCCAACTACGAGCAGTACTTC.

At least ten counts were recorded for this clonotype. This chain links TRBV6-4 with TRBJ2-3; 13 bases line up with TRBD2. CDR3 length: 15 residues. CDR1 and CDR2 from the germline V gene are MRHNA and SNTAGT. Trimming at V came to 5 bases and at J to 5 bases, leaving 4 bases not matched to a gene. This CDR3 is CASSRTSGRIDTQYF. The CDR3 nucleotides read TGTGCCAGCAGTAGGACTAGCGGGAGAATAGATACGCAGTATTTT.

There are many counts of this clonotype. Here the CDR3 reads CASSLDGGLGTQYF. The CDR3, as DNA: TGTGCCAGCAGTTTAGATGGGGGACTGGGGACCCAGTACTTC. V gene TRBV12-3 or TRBV12-4 combines with J gene TRBJ2-5; possible D gene TRBD2, 6 bases. This CDR3 has 14 amino acids. With 1 base removed from V and 7 bases from J, the gap between germline ends came to 13 bases.

A word on this clonotype: This may be a read error, as it is one base from a much larger clone. The V and J genes are TRBV4-2 and TRBJ2-6; tentative D call: TRBD1 (5 bases). This CDR3 region has 15 residues. Germline loops: CDR1 LGHNA, CDR2 YNFKEQ. DNA for the CDR3: TGTGCCAGCAGCCAGGGGCTCTCTGGGGCCAACCTCCTGACTTTC. This sequence encodes CASSQGLSGANLLTF.

This clonotype was detected ten times or more. The chain carries TRBV27 and TRBJ1-2; D is perhaps TRBD1 (6 bases). In germline, CDR1 is MNHEY, CDR2 SMNVEV (reference sequence). There are 13 residues in the CDR3. Trimming took off 3 bases at V and 4 bases at J, with 9 bases between the two ends. This CDR3 reads CASSLGAAYGYTF. Here the CDR3 DNA reads TGTGCCAGCAGTTTGGGGGCAGCCTATGGCTACACCTTC.

Ten or more counts support this clonotype. The chain is built from TRBV11-2 and TRBJ2-3, with 7 bases that match TRBD2. Per the germline V gene, CDR1 is SGHAT and CDR2 is FQNNGV. V gave up 5 bases and J gave up 1 base; unmatched junction bases: 12. The CDR3 covers 17 residues. In DNA form, the CDR3 reads TGTGCCAGCAGCCCGCCAGCGGGAAAAGGGGGCACAGATACGCAGTATTTT. This codes for CASSPPAGKGGTDTQYF.

At least ten counts were recorded for this clonotype. V usage is TRBV29-1 and J usage is TRBJ2-7, with a possible D match to TRBD2 (6 bases). The CDR3 has 12 residues. Trimming left V 6 bases short and J 2 bases short, with 11 bases between. CDR1 is SQVTM and CDR2 is ANQGSEA in the germline V gene. The CDR3 spells CSVVTRTYEQYF. CDR3 DNA sequence: TGCAGCGTGGTGACTAGAACCTACGAGCAGTACTTC.

About this clonotype itself: A much more abundant neighbour one base away suggests this may be a read error. As the CDR3 is not closed by the conserved phenylalanine or tryptophan, this likely results from a read error. The rearrangement joins TRBV28 to TRBJ2-6, with a possible D match to TRBD1 (6 bases). The V gene lost 2 bases and the J gene lost 2 bases, with 7 bases spanning the gap. The CDR3 length is 15 residues. Germline assignment: CDR1 MDHEN and CDR2 SYDVKM. CDR3: CASSLQGTGANVLTL. The CDR3 DNA reads as TGTGCCAGCAGTTTACAGGGGACTGGGGCCAACGTCCTGACTCTC.

This clonotype was seen only a few times. This chain links TRBV19 with TRBJ2-1, with D possibly TRBD2 on 5 matching bases. The CDR3 contains 15 residues. Germline loops: CDR1 LNHDA, CDR2 SQIVND (reference sequence). The V gene lost 0 bases and the J gene lost 1 base, with 7 bases spanning the gap. The CDR3 sequence is CASSIDGGSYNEQFF. CDR3 DNA sequence: TGTGCCAGTAGTATAGATGGAGGATCCTACAATGAGCAGTTCTTC.

This clonotype has at least ten counts. V usage is TRBV7-6 and J usage is TRBJ2-2; 7 nucleotides match TRBD2. V trimming: 5 bases; J trimming: 3 bases; junction bases outside the gene matches: 3. Germline CDR1 reads SGHVS; CDR2 reads FNYEAQ. This CDR3 is 14 amino acids long. Written as DNA, the CDR3 is TGTGCCAGCAGCCGGCGGGGGTACACCGGGGAGCTGTTTTTT. It encodes CASSRRGYTGELFF.